This TCR beta chain was recorded in a study of T cell responses to AZD1222 COVID-19 vaccine. Study-level results: Baseline antibody screening turned up just 6 or 7 seropositive AZD1222 recipients.

Produced via immunoSEQ multiplex PCR; TCRdb's table is partial and in-frame only. In the table there are around 250,000 clones, approximately 95% of which are singletons. V was shortened by 1 base and J by 4 bases, with 19 bases between the two germline ends. The germline gives CDR1 KGHSH, CDR2 LQKENI. The CDR3 is made up of 17 amino acids. For this clone: Its target is unknown.

The sequences come from peripheral blood, collected on day 0 of AZD1222 vaccination. The V call is TRBV18, the J call TRBJ1-1; D is ambiguous. The sequence derives from an adult in good health. CDR3 sequence: CASSPREFAHYFTEAFF. For the CDR3, the DNA is TGTGCCAGCTCACCACGGGAGTTTGCCCACTATTTCACTGAAGCTTTCTTT.